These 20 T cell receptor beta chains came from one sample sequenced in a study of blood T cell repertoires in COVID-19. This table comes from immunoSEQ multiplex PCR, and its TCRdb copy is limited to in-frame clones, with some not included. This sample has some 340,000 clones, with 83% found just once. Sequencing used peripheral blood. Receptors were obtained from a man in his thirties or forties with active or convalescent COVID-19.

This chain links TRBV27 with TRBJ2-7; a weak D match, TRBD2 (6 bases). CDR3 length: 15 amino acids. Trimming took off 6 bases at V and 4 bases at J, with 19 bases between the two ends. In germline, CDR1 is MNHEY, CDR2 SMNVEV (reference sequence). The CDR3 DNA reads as TGTGCCAGCAGGACGTTTGGAGGGCACAAATACGAGCAGTACTTC. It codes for CASRTFGGHKYEQYF.

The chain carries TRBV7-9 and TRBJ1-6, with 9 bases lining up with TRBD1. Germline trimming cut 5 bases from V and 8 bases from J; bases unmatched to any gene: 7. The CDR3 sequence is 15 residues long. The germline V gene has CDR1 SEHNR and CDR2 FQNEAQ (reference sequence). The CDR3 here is CASSTGQGFDSPLHF. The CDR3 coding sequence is TGTGCCAGCAGCACGGGACAGGGTTTCGATTCACCCCTCCACTTT.

CDR3 sequence: CASSLGAAGANVLTF. CDR3 nucleotides: TGTGCCAGCAGCTTAGGAGCGGCTGGGGCCAACGTCCTGACTTTC. The chain links TRBV7-3 to TRBJ2-6; possible D gene TRBD2, 5 bases. CDR1 is SGHTA and CDR2 is FQGTGA in the germline V gene. This CDR3 region has 15 residues. Trimming cost V 2 bases and J 2 bases, with 7 bases left between them. Based on the CDR3 plus reference TRBV7-3 and TRBJ2-6, the full variable domain is GAGVSQTPSNKVTEKGKYVELRCDPISGHTALYWYRQSLGQGPEFLIYFQGTGAADDSGLPNDRFFAVRPEGSVSTLKIQRTERGDSAVYLCASSLGAAGANVLTFGAGSRLTVL.

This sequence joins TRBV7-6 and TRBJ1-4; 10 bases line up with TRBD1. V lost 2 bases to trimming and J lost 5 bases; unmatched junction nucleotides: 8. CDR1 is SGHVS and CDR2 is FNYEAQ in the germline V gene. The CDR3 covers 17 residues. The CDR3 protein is CASSLFPLDRGNEKLFF. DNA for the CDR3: TGTGCCAGCAGCTTATTCCCCTTGGACAGGGGGAATGAAAAACTGTTTTTT. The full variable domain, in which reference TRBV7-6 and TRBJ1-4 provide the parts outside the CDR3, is GAGVSQSPRYKVTKRGQDVALRCDPISGHVSLYWYRQALGQGPEFLTYFNYEAQQDKSGLPNDRFSAERPEGSISTLTIQRTEQRDSAMYRCASSLFPLDRGNEKLFFGSGTQLSVL.

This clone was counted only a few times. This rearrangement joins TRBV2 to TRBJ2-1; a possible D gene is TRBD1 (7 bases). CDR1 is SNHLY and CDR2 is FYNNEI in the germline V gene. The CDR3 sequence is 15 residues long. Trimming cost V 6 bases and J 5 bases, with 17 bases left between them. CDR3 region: CASRIQGGQHNEQFF. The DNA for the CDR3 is TGTGCCAGCAGAATCCAGGGGGGTCAGCACAATGAGCAGTTCTTC.

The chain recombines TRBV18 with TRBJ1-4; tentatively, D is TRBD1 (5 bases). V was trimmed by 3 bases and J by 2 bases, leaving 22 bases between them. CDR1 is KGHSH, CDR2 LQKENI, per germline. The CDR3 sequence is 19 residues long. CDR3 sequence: CASSPNPIFRGGTNEKLFF. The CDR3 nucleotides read TGTGCCAGCTCACCCAACCCAATCTTCCGCGGGGGTACTAATGAAAAACTGTTTTTT. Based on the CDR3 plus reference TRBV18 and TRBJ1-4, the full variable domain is NAGVMQNPRHLVRRRGQEARLRCSPMKGHSHVYWYRQLPEEGLKFMVYLQKENIIDESGMPKERFSAEFPKEGPSILRIQQVVRGDSAAYFCASSPNPIFRGGTNEKLFFGSGTQLSVL.

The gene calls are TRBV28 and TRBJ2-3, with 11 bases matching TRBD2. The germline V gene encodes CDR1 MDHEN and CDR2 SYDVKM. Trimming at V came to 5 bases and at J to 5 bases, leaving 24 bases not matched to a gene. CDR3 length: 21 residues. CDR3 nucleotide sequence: TGTGCCAGCAGTGGTCAAGTGGTGGAGATGATAGCGGGAGGGCGCGGAGATACGCAGTATTTT. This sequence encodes CASSGQVVEMIAGGRGDTQYF.

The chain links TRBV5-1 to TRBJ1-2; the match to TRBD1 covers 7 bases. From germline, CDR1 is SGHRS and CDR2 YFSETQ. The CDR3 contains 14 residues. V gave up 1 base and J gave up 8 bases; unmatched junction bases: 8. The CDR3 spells CASSLFRDSVGYTF. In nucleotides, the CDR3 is TGCGCCAGCAGCTTGTTTAGGGACAGTGTGGGCTACACCTTC.

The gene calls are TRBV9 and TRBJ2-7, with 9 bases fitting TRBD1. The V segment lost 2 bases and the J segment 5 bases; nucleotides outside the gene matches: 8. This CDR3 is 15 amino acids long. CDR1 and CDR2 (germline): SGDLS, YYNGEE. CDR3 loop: CASSVAGTGSNEQYF. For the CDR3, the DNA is TGTGCCAGCAGCGTCGCCGGGACAGGGTCGAACGAGCAGTACTTC.

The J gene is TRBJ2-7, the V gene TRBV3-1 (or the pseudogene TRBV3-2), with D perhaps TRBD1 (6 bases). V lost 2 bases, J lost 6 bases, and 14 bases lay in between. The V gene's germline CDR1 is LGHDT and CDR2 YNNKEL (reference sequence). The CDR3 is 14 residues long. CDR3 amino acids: CASSQSRGWGEQYF. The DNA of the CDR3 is TGTGCCAGCAGCCAATCTAGGGGGTGGGGCGAGCAGTACTTC.

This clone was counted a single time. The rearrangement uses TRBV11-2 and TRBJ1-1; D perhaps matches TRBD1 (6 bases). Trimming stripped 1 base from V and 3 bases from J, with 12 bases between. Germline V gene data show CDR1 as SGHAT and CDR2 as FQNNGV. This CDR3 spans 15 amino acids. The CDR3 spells CASSLVGGGHTEAFF. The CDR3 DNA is TGTGCCAGCAGCTTAGTAGGGGGGGGGCACACTGAAGCTTTCTTT.

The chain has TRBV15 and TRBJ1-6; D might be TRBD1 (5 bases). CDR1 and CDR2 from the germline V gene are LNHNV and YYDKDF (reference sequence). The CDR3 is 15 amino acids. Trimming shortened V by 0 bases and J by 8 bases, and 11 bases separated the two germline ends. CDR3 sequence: CATSRDQGEHSPLHF. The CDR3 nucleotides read TGTGCCACCAGCAGAGATCAAGGGGAACATTCACCCCTCCACTTT.

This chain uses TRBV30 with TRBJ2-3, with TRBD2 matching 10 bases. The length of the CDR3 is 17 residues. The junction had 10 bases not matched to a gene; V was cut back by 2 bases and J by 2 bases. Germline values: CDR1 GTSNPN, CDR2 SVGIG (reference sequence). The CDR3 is CAWSTTRTSGITDTQYF. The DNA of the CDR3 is TGTGCCTGGAGTACCACTCGGACTAGCGGAATCACAGATACGCAGTATTTT.

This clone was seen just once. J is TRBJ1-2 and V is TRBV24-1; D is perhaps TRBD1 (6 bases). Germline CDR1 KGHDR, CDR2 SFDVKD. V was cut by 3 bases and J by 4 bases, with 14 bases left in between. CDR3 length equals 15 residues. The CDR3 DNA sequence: TGTGCCACCAGTGATGGCGCGACAGGCCTCTATGGCTACACCTTC. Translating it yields CATSDGATGLYGYTF.

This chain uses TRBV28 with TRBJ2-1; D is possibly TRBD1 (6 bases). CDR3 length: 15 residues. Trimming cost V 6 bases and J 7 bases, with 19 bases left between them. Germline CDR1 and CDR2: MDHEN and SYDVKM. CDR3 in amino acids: CASSPGQMSPNEQFF. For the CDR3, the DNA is TGTGCCAGCAGCCCGGGACAAATGAGCCCTAATGAGCAGTTCTTC.

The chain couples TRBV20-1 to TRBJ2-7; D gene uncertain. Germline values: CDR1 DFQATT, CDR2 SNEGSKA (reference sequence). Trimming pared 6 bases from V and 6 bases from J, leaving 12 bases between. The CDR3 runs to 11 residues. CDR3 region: CSASPIPEQYF. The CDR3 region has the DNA TGCAGTGCGAGCCCCATCCCCGAGCAGTACTTC.

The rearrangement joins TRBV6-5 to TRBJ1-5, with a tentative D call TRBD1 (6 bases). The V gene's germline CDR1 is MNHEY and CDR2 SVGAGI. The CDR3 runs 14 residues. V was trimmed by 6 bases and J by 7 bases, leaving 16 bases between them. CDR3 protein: CASSRNRDPQPQHF. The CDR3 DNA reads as TGTGCCAGCAGCAGAAACAGGGATCCCCAGCCCCAGCATTTT.

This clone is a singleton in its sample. CDR3 region: CASTPPDRVRGYTF. The CDR3 DNA sequence: TGTGCCAGTACTCCCCCCGACAGGGTGAGGGGCTACACCTTC. The chain recombines TRBV19 with TRBJ1-2, with 7 bases aligning to TRBD1. Losses at the gene ends were 7 bases for V and 8 bases for J; bases not matched to a gene: 13. Germline CDR1 LNHDA, CDR2 SQIVND (reference sequence). There are 14 residues in the CDR3.

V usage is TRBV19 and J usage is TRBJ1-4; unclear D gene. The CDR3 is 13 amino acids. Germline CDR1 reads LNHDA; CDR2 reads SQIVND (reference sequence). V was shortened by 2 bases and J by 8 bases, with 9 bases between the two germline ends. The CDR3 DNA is TGTGCCAGTAGTATATTCATGAGGGAAAAACTGTTTTTT. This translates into CASSIFMREKLFF.

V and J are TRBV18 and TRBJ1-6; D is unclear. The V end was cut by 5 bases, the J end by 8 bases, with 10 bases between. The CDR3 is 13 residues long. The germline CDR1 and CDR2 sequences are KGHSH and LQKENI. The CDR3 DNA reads TGTGCCAGCTCATATGACGGAGATTCACCCCTCCACTTT. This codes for CASSYDGDSPLHF.